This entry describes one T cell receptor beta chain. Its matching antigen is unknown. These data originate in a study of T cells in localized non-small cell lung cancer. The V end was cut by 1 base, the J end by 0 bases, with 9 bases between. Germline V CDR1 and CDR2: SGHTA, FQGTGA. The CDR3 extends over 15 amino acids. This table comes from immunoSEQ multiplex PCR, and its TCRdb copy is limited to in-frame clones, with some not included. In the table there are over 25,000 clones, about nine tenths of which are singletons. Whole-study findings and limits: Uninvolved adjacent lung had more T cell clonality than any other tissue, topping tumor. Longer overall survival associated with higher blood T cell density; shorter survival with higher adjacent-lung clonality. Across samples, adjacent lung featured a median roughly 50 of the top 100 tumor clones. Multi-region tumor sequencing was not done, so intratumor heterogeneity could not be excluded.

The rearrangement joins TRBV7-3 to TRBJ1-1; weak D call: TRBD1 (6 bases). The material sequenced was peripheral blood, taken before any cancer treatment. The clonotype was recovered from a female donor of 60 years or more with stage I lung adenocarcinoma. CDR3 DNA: TGTGCCAGCAGCTTAAACGGACAGCTGAACACTGAAGCTTTCTTT. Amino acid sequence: CASSLNGQLNTEAFF. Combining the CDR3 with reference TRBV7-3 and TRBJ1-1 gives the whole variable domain GAGVSQTPSNKVTEKGKYVELRCDPISGHTALYWYRQSLGQGPEFLIYFQGTGAADDSGLPNDRFFAVRPEGSVSTLKIQRTERGDSAVYLCASSLNGQLNTEAFFGQGTRLTVV.